This record covers a single T cell receptor beta chain. At one of its ends the junction is not consistent with the germline gene, which may arise from a read error. The record originates from a study of cytomegalovirus exposure and HLA in healthy donors. Germline V gene lookup returns CDR1 DFQATT and CDR2 SNEGSKA (reference sequence). The CDR3 is 11 amino acids. 60 Vbeta and 13 Jbeta primers were used in PCR. Generated by immunoSEQ multiplex PCR, the TCRdb table keeps only in-frame clones and is missing some. In the table there are 190,000 or so clones, around 83% of which are singletons. The V and J genes are TRBV20-1 and TRBJ2-1; 10 bases fit TRBD2. Sequenced sample: PBMCs. The clonotype comes from a man aged 45-65 years in good health and CMV-seronegative. In DNA, the CDR3 is TGTAGGGCGGGGACTAGCGACGAGCAGTTCTTC. This sequence encodes CRAGTSDEQFF.